The 27 T cell receptor beta chains reported below all come from one sample, sequenced in a study of cytomegalovirus exposure and HLA in healthy donors. Vbeta (60) and Jbeta (13) primers were used in the PCR. Method: immunoSEQ multiplex PCR; TCRdb's copy keeps in-frame clones and lacks some. The sample includes some 140,000 clones, over 75% of them seen just once. The sample comprised PBMCs. Receptors were obtained from a woman in her thirties or forties in good health and CMV-seropositive.

The sample holds a few counts of this clone. V and J are TRBV6-1 and TRBJ2-1, with D possibly TRBD2 on 5 matching bases. Germline lookup yields CDR1 MNHNS and CDR2 SASEGT. Trimming cost V 0 bases and J 8 bases, with 11 bases left between them. The CDR3 spans 14 residues. The CDR3 region is CASSEALEVHEQFF. CDR3 coding DNA: TGTGCCAGCAGTGAAGCGCTGGAGGTCCATGAGCAGTTCTTC.

This CDR3 is CASSLFSGSSYNEQFF. DNA of the CDR3: TGTGCCAGCAGCTTGTTCAGCGGGAGCTCCTACAATGAGCAGTTCTTC. V is TRBV5-5 and J is TRBJ2-1; 8 nucleotides match TRBD2. With V trimmed by 1 base and J by 0 bases, 3 bases remained unmatched. In germline, CDR1 is SGHKS, CDR2 YYEKEE (reference sequence). The CDR3 has 16 residues. The whole variable domain, remainder taken from reference TRBV5-5 and TRBJ2-1, is DAGVTQSPTHLIKTRGQQVTLRCSPISGHKSVSWYQQVLGQGPQFIFQYYEKEERGRGNFPDRFSARQFPNYSSELNVNALLLGDSALYLCASSLFSGSSYNEQFFGPGTRLTVL.

The J gene is TRBJ2-3, the V gene TRBV14, with TRBD2 matching 11 bases. The J segment lost 5 bases and the V segment lost 1 base, leaving 2 bases of the junction unmatched. Germline V CDR1 and CDR2: SGHDN, FVKESK. The CDR3 is 15 residues long. The CDR3 region is CASSQGGTSGDTQYF. The DNA for the CDR3 is TGTGCCAGCAGCCAAGGTGGGACTAGCGGAGATACGCAGTATTTT.

The chain carries TRBV6-5 and TRBJ1-1; unclear D gene. V was pared by 0 bases and J by 2 bases, with 10 bases between. The length of the CDR3 is 15 residues. Germline CDR1 reads MNHEY; CDR2 reads SVGAGI. The CDR3 is CASSYSTRKNTEAFF. CDR3 nucleotide sequence: TGTGCCAGCAGTTACTCGACGAGGAAAAACACTGAAGCTTTCTTT.

The genes are TRBV4-1 and TRBJ2-2, with D possibly being TRBD2 (6 bases). This CDR3 is 17 amino acids long. V dropped 4 bases and J dropped 2 bases, with 17 bases sitting between them. Germline loops: CDR1 MGHRA, CDR2 YSYEKL. CDR3 bases: TGCGCCAGCAGCCCCAGAGTGGTCGGGAGTAACACCGGGGAGCTGTTTTTT. As protein: CASSPRVVGSNTGELFF.

V is TRBV15 and J is TRBJ2-1; 10 bases match TRBD2. Germline trimming cut 1 base from V and 8 bases from J; bases unmatched to any gene: 2. Germline lookup yields CDR1 LNHNV and CDR2 YYDKDF (reference sequence). CDR3 length: 14 amino acids. CDR3 sequence (DNA): TGTGCCACCAGCAGAGCTAGCGGGAGCTATGAGCAGTTCTTC. It codes for CATSRASGSYEQFF.

The gene calls are TRBV5-1 and TRBJ1-2; 8 bases are a match to TRBD1. V lost 0 bases, J lost 8 bases, and 6 bases stayed unmatched. The germline CDR1 and CDR2 sequences are SGHRS and YFSETQ. The CDR3 has 14 amino acids. CDR3 loop: CASSLADRGGGYTF. The CDR3 DNA follows: TGCGCCAGCAGCTTGGCCGACAGGGGAGGGGGCTACACCTTC.

CDR3 amino acids: CASSFGLAAAYEQYF. The CDR3, as DNA: TGTGCCAGCAGCTTCGGACTAGCGGCAGCCTACGAGCAGTACTTC. This chain connects TRBV5-4 to TRBJ2-7, with 10 positions matching TRBD2. This CDR3 spans 15 amino acids. V was pared by 2 bases and J by 2 bases, with 4 bases of the junction left unmatched. The germline gives CDR1 SGHNT, CDR2 YYREEE (reference sequence).

In DNA form, the CDR3 reads TGTGCCAGCAGCTTACCTCCTAACTACAATGAGCAGTTCTTC. Amino acids: CASSLPPNYNEQFF. The chain carries TRBV7-9 and TRBJ2-1; D remains unclear. CDR1 is SEHNR, CDR2 FQNEAQ, per germline (reference sequence). The CDR3 sequence is 14 residues long. Trimming removed 2 bases at V and 3 bases at J, with 8 bases between.

This chain links TRBV7-9 with TRBJ1-1; 7 nucleotides line up with TRBD1. The CDR3 has 13 amino acids. Germline assignment: CDR1 SEHNR and CDR2 FQNEAQ (reference sequence). V gave up 5 bases and J gave up 4 bases; unmatched junction bases: 4. As DNA, the CDR3 is TGTGCCAGCAGCCTCGACAGGGCCACTGAAGCTTTCTTT. Protein sequence: CASSLDRATEAFF.

The V and J genes are TRBV10-3 and TRBJ2-7, with 15 bases fitting TRBD2. V lost 3 bases to trimming and J lost 5 bases; unmatched junction nucleotides: 5. This CDR3 spans 16 amino acids. Germline loops: CDR1 ENHRY, CDR2 SYGVKD. CDR3 nucleotides: TGTGCCATCAGTGACCCGGGACTAGCGGGAGGAGACGAGCAGTACTTC. Its translation: CAISDPGLAGGDEQYF.

The chain couples TRBV11-2 to TRBJ2-5, with D possibly being TRBD2 (5 bases). Deletions cut 4 bases from V and 0 bases from J, with 9 bases between. This CDR3 has 14 amino acids. From germline, CDR1 is SGHAT and CDR2 FQNNGV. The CDR3 loop is CASSYAGNQETQYF. As DNA, the CDR3 is TGTGCCAGCAGCTACGCCGGGAACCAAGAGACCCAGTACTTC.

The V gene is TRBV25-1, the J gene TRBJ2-1; 11 bases align to TRBD2. The germline V gene has CDR1 MGHDK and CDR2 SYGVNS. The CDR3 runs to 14 residues. V lost 1 base to trimming and J lost 9 bases; unmatched junction nucleotides: 2. CDR3 sequence reads: CASSEFGTSGEQFF. The CDR3 DNA reads TGTGCCAGCAGTGAATTCGGGACTAGCGGTGAGCAGTTCTTC.

This chain links TRBV11-1 with TRBJ1-1; no clear D. The CDR3 totals 12 residues. Germline CDR1 SGHAT, CDR2 FQDESV (reference sequence). The ends were cut back, 5 bases at V and 6 bases at J, with 10 bases in the middle. CDR3 sequence: CASSPGWAEAFF. The CDR3 region has the DNA TGTGCCAGCAGCCCGGGGTGGGCTGAAGCTTTCTTT.

The CDR3 loop is CASSTPGTGPYEQYF. CDR3 DNA: TGTGCCAGCAGCACTCCCGGGACAGGGCCCTACGAGCAGTACTTC. This chain uses TRBV6-5 with TRBJ2-7; 9 bases align to TRBD1. The CDR3 contains 15 residues. Trimming removed 6 bases from V and 2 bases from J; junction bases left unmatched: 8. Germline V gene data show CDR1 as MNHEY and CDR2 as SVGAGI.

This chain connects TRBV27 to TRBJ2-6; D uncertain. CDR3 length: 14 amino acids. Germline values: CDR1 MNHEY, CDR2 SMNVEV (reference sequence). V lost 5 bases and J lost 0, with 5 bases in between. CDR3 residues: CASSHSSGANVLTF. CDR3 in DNA: TGTGCCAGCAGTCACAGCTCTGGGGCCAACGTCCTGACTTTC.

The DNA for the CDR3 is TGTGCCAGCACCTTCGACAGGTGGATAGAGGGCTACACCTTC. Amino acids: CASTFDRWIEGYTF. The gene calls are TRBV9 and TRBJ1-2, with D tentatively TRBD1 (6 bases). Per the germline V gene, CDR1 is SGDLS and CDR2 is YYNGEE. The CDR3 has 14 residues. Trimming removed 6 bases at V and 8 bases at J, with 20 bases between.

The J gene is TRBJ2-7, the V gene TRBV5-4, with TRBD1 matching over 8 bases. The CDR3 totals 15 residues. Germline CDR1 is SGHNT and CDR2 is YYREEE (reference sequence). After removal of 0 bases from V and 5 bases from J, the junction contained 7 bases not matched to a gene. The CDR3, as DNA: TGTGCCAGCAGCTTGGGACAGGGGAGGCGGGACGAGCAGTACTTC. Translating gives CASSLGQGRRDEQYF. The full variable domain, in which reference TRBV5-4 and TRBJ2-7 provide the parts outside the CDR3, is ETGVTQSPTHLIKTRGQQVTLRCSSQSGHNTVSWYQQALGQGPQFIFQYYREEENGRGNFPPRFSGLQFPNYSSELNVNALELDDSALYLCASSLGQGRRDEQYFGPGTRLTVT.

The V gene is TRBV23-1, the J gene TRBJ2-7; D perhaps matches TRBD1 (5 bases). TRBV23-1 is labeled an ORF, and its function is uncertain. The CDR3 has 14 residues. The V and J ends lost 6 bases and 3 bases respectively, with 15 bases between them. CDR3 loop: CASRLGQKIYEQYF. CDR3 DNA: TGCGCCAGCAGGTTGGGGCAGAAAATCTACGAGCAGTACTTC.

The chain couples TRBV30 to TRBJ1-1; no clear D. CDR3 length: 17 amino acids. CDR1 and CDR2 (germline): GTSNPN, SVGIG (reference sequence). The V end was cut by 2 bases, the J end by 1 base, with 20 bases between. The CDR3 protein is CAWSTGGQPMKNTEAFF. For the CDR3, the DNA is TGTGCCTGGAGTACGGGAGGCCAGCCTATGAAGAACACTGAAGCTTTCTTT. Full variable domain (remainder filled in from reference TRBV30 and TRBJ1-1): SQTIHQWPATLVQPVGSPLSLECTVEGTSNPNLYWYRQAAGRGLQLLFYSVGIGQISSEVPQNLSASRPQDRQFILSSKKLLLSDSGFYLCAWSTGGQPMKNTEAFFGQGTRLTVV.

This clone was picked up one time. The rearrangement links TRBV30 to TRBJ2-7; 7 nucleotides agree with TRBD2. Germline V gene data show CDR1 as GTSNPN and CDR2 as SVGIG (reference sequence). The CDR3 length is 14 residues. With V trimmed by 0 bases and J by 6 bases, 8 bases remained unmatched. CDR3 bases: TGTGCCTGGAGTGTACGGCGGGAGTTCGGCGAGCAGTACTTC. It is translated as CAWSVRREFGEQYF.

The DNA of the CDR3 is TGTGCCAGCAGGAAGGGGCGGGAGCCGGGTTTTACCGGGGAGCTGTTTTTT. Its translation is CASRKGREPGFTGELFF. The chain employs TRBV11-1 and TRBJ2-2; 7 nucleotides match TRBD2. The J segment lost 5 bases and the V segment lost 6 bases, leaving 15 bases of the junction unmatched. CDR1 SGHAT and CDR2 FQDESV come from the germline V gene (reference sequence). The CDR3 is 17 residues long.

The chain recombines TRBV7-3 with TRBJ1-1; 8 nucleotides align to TRBD1. Germline-derived CDR1 and CDR2 are SGHTA and FQGTGA. The CDR3 spans 15 residues. V lost 5 bases, J lost 3 bases, and 8 bases stayed unmatched. The CDR3 region is CASSARSTGDTEAFF. The CDR3 DNA follows: TGTGCCAGCAGCGCAAGATCGACAGGGGACACTGAAGCTTTCTTT. The entire variable domain, with the rest obtained from reference TRBV7-3 and TRBJ1-1, is as follows: GAGVSQTPSNKVTEKGKYVELRCDPISGHTALYWYRQSLGQGPEFLIYFQGTGAADDSGLPNDRFFAVRPEGSVSTLKIQRTERGDSAVYLCASSARSTGDTEAFFGQGTRLTVV.

The chain has TRBV7-3 and TRBJ2-2, with TRBD2 matching 9 bases. The V segment lost 0 bases and the J segment 2 bases; nucleotides outside the gene matches: 10. This CDR3 is 19 amino acids long. The germline V gene has CDR1 SGHTA and CDR2 FQGTGA. CDR3 protein: CASSLTLLAAGGNTGELFF. The CDR3 DNA sequence: TGTGCCAGCAGCTTAACCCTCCTGGCAGCGGGGGGTAACACCGGGGAGCTGTTTTTT.

The chain carries TRBV5-1 and TRBJ2-5, with 11 bases that match TRBD2. Germline CDR1 is SGHRS and CDR2 is YFSETQ. V dropped 5 bases and J dropped 2; count of bases not matched to a gene: 26. The CDR3 totals 22 residues. The CDR3 sequence is CASSWPLLTSGIQARNQETQYF. CDR3 DNA: TGCGCCAGCAGTTGGCCGCTCTTGACTAGCGGGATACAGGCACGCAATCAAGAGACCCAGTACTTC.

The chain employs TRBV28 and TRBJ2-1; 8 bases align to TRBD2. Per germline, CDR1 MDHEN and CDR2 SYDVKM. CDR3 size: 15 residues. J lost 2 bases, V lost 5 bases, and 5 bases had no gene match. CDR3 DNA sequence: TGTGCCAGCAGTACCACTAGCGGTACCTACAATGAGCAGTTCTTC. This sequence encodes CASSTTSGTYNEQFF. Looking up the rest from reference TRBV28 and TRBJ2-1 gives the full variable domain: DVKVTQSSRYLVKRTGEKVFLECVQDMDHENMFWYRQDPGLGLRLIYFSYDVKMKEKGDIPEGYSVSREKKERFSLILESASTNQTSMYLCASSTTSGTYNEQFFGPGTRLTVL.

V and J are TRBV9 and TRBJ2-1; the D gene is possibly TRBD1 (6 bases). With 4 bases removed from V and 10 bases from J, the gap between germline ends came to 15 bases. The germline V gene has CDR1 SGDLS and CDR2 YYNGEE. This CDR3 is 13 amino acids long. CDR3 DNA: TGTGCCAGCAGCAATCTACAGGGAATCGAGCAGTTCTTC. As protein: CASSNLQGIEQFF.